This TCR beta chain emerged from a study of blood T cell repertoires in COVID-19. CDR1 is LGHNA and CDR2 is YSLEER in the germline V gene. The CDR3 consists of 15 residues. With V trimmed by 6 bases and J by 3 bases, 9 bases remained unmatched. Sequenced by immunoSEQ multiplex PCR; TCRdb stores in-frame clones only, minus some. The sample has fewer than 400,000 clones; 80% to 95% are singletons. Sequencing was performed on PBMCs or T cells enriched from blood (not recorded which). J is TRBJ2-3 and V is TRBV4-3; 7 bases fit TRBD2. The receptor was isolated from a woman aged 30 to 39 who had recovered from COVID-19. CDR3 amino acids: CASRHGLGGTDTQYF. The CDR3, as DNA: TGCGCCAGCAGGCACGGACTAGGAGGGACAGATACGCAGTATTTT.